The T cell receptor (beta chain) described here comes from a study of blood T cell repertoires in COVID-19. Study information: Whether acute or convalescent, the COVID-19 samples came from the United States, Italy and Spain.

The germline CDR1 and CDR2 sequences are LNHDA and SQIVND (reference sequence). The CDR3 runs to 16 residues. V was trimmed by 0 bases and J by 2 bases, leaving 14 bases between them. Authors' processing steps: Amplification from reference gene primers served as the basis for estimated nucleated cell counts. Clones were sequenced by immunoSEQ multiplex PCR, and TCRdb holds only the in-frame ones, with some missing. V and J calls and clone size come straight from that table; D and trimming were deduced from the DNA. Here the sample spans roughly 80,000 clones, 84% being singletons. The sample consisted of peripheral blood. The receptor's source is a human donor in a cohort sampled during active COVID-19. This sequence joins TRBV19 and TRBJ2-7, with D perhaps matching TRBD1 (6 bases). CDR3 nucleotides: TGTGCCAGTAGTATAGATTGGATCAGGGGCACCTACGAGCAGTACTTC. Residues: CASSIDWIRGTYEQYF.